Listed below are T cell receptor beta chains from one sample, sequenced in a study of blood T cell repertoires in COVID-19. Data came from immunoSEQ multiplex PCR; TCRdb stores just in-frame clones and leaves some out. The sample has 100,000 to 150,000 clones, 80% to 90% seen once. The sample comprised PBMCs or T cells enriched from blood (not recorded which). Receptors originate from a man in his forties with acute COVID-19. The conserved cysteine and the conserved F or W are not part of the CDR3 here.

13	TRBJ2-1	TRBV28	ASSLFGTSENEQF
17	TRBJ2-7	TRBV28	ASSLRRMVSSGKSYEQY
11	TRBJ1-5	TRBV2	ASRGTGEQPQH
11	TRBJ2-7	TRBV20-1	SASLLISYEQY
13	TRBJ2-4	TRBV10-3	AISESTVAKNIQY
10	TRBJ1-3	TRBV12-3/TRBV12-4	ASSFGQATIY
11	TRBJ2-7	TRBV19	ASSWGQEYEQY
11	TRBJ2-7	TRBV12-2	ASRLAGGTKQY
13	TRBJ1-1	TRBV6-5	ASSPSFISGTEAF
13	TRBJ2-1	TRBV9	ASSPGVAGTNEQF
12	TRBJ1-2	TRBV11-2	ASSPPDTRRGYT
9	TRBJ2-7	TRBV20-1	SGESSYEQY
11	TRBJ1-5	TRBV7-9	ASSLTPTGGRH
11	TRBJ1-1	TRBV4-1	ASSLSLVTEAF
11	TRBJ1-1	TRBV12-3/TRBV12-4	ASSLLGHTEAF
13	TRBJ1-2	TRBV9	ASSDTTGYGYGYT
12	TRBJ1-5	TRBV7-8	ASSLDPENQPQH
13	TRBJ1-5	TRBV24-1	ATSDPTGGDQPQH
13	TRBJ1-6	TRBV9	ASSSSPGQNSPLH
9	TRBJ2-5	TRBV28	ATGGRETQY
11	TRBJ1-1	TRBV19	ASSRGGNTEAF
13	TRBJ1-6	TRBV19	ASRTRALRDSPLH
13	TRBJ2-7	TRBV2	ASRVGQPQLKEQY
12	TRBJ1-6	TRBV30	AWSGGGYDSPLH
14	TRBJ2-2	TRBV7-3	ASSLNRGVRDGELF
10	TRBJ2-7	TRBV2	ASGELEPQQY
14	TRBJ2-2	TRBV18	ASSPFGGTNTGELF
14	TRBJ2-3	TRBV18	ASSYVAGGTTDTQY
16	TRBJ1-6	TRBV7-9	ASSLATGARSYNSPLH